This note documents a single TCR beta chain sequence. These data belong to a study of blood T cell repertoires in COVID-19. About the research overall: Collection of acute and convalescent COVID-19 samples took place in the United States, Italy and Spain. T cells, B-cell-depleted T cells, or PBMCs supplied cDNA or gDNA.

Authors' processing steps: How many nucleated cells were present was estimated from reference gene primer amplification. TCRdb keeps only in-frame clones here, not all; method: immunoSEQ multiplex PCR. The V and J calls and clone size were taken over from that table, and D and trimming were inferred from the DNA. The data contain around 100,000 clones, more than 75% of them singletons. This sequence originates from a human donor in a cohort sampled during active COVID-19. Sequenced: peripheral blood.

The CDR3 coding sequence is TGTGCCAGCAGCCCCCTCCAAGAGACCCAGTACTTC. Its translation is CASSPLQETQYF. This rearrangement joins TRBV6-6 to TRBJ2-5; D gene uncertain. The CDR3 has 12 amino acids. Germline CDR1 is MNHNY and CDR2 is SVGAGI (reference sequence). The V gene lost 6 bases and the J gene lost 1 base, with 6 bases spanning the gap.